One TCR beta chain is described in this entry. Its matching antigen is unknown. It was with 60 Vbeta and 13 Jbeta primers that the PCR ran. Data came from immunoSEQ multiplex PCR; TCRdb stores just in-frame clones and leaves some out. The sample yields some 130,000 clones, about 82% seen once. This entry belongs to a study of cytomegalovirus exposure and HLA in healthy donors. Study background: HLA-typed donors were the source of 90 million or so unique TCRs, which an early data release held. Regarding the study as a whole: In a later analysis, CMV-associated beta chains were mostly HLA-associated, it appeared. Cytomegalovirus association was listed for roughly 160 TCR beta chains.

Participants comprised healthy donors of bone marrow. Germline V lookup: CDR1 MNHNS, CDR2 SASEGT. There are 15 residues in the CDR3. Trimming removed 3 bases from V and 5 bases from J, with 16 bases in between. The sample consisted of PBMCs. This sequence originates from a man aged 25-45 years in good health. V and J are TRBV6-1 and TRBJ2-5; D not certain. Here the CDR3 reads CASSEWARDTETQYF. The CDR3 coding sequence is TGTGCCAGCAGTGAGTGGGCGAGAGACACCGAGACCCAGTACTTC.